This T cell receptor beta chain appears in the sequencing data of a study of T cells after yellow fever vaccination. Study-level information: Fractions containing few cells were prepared with SMART-Seq v4 Ultra Low Input.

In making TCR cDNA, 5'RACE template switching added a universal primer site and UMIs to it. TCRdb fed the 5' RACE reads into MiXCR, producing one record per CDR3 protein. The sample lists 500,000 to 700,000 distinct CDR3 sequences; roughly 19% were seen once. The sample holds a few counts of this clonotype. Its antigen is currently unknown. The study's findings and limits: Bulk-population clonotypes that are abundant could appear as contaminants in FACS-sorted repertoires. Peak timing came faster in the weaker secondary response, day 5 versus 15.

Germline V CDR1 and CDR2: ENHRY, SYGVKD. The CDR3 is 14 residues long. The V gene lost 8 bases and the J gene lost 4 bases, with 14 bases spanning the gap. The clonotype comes from a man aged 30 to 45 who received the YFV17D yellow fever vaccine. The rearrangement links TRBV10-3 to TRBJ2-2; D may be TRBD1 (5 bases). Sequencing used PBMCs, obtained 15 days after the yellow fever booster vaccination. The CDR3, as DNA: TGTGCCATCGCGTCGCAGGGTTTCACCGGGGAGCTGTTTTTT. It encodes CAIASQGFTGELFF.